The next 4 T cell receptor beta chains were all read from a single sample in a study of blood T cell repertoires in COVID-19. Clones were read by immunoSEQ multiplex PCR, and TCRdb kept only the in-frame ones, dropping some. This table holds about 170,000 clones, around 80% found once. The sample consisted of PBMCs or T cells enriched from blood (not recorded which). These TCRs come from an older woman in a cohort exposed to, infected with or recovered from COVID-19 (not recorded which).

Only a few counts were recorded for this clone. The chain recombines TRBV7-8 with TRBJ1-3, with D hard to call. Germline V gene data show CDR1 as SGHVS and CDR2 as FQNEAQ. V gave up 4 bases and J gave up 0 bases, with 7 bases separating them. The CDR3 is made up of 14 amino acids. The CDR3 coding sequence is TGTGCCAGCAGCTCCCGCAGCTCTGGAAACACCATATATTTT. Amino acids: CASSSRSSGNTIYF.

This clone was found a few times. Other nucleotide sequences from this sample produce the same CDR3. This chain connects TRBV2 to TRBJ1-5; perhaps TRBD1 as D (5 bases). Germline CDR1 reads SNHLY; CDR2 reads FYNNEI. The germline V and J ends were trimmed by 3 bases and 4 bases, with 10 bases remaining between them. There are 14 residues in the CDR3. CDR3: CASSDRQLNQPQHF. The CDR3 DNA reads as TGTGCCAGCAGTGACAGACAGCTTAATCAGCCCCAGCATTTT.

The V gene is TRBV28, the J gene TRBJ1-2; 7 positions match TRBD1. Germline CDR1 reads MDHEN; CDR2 reads SYDVKM. Trimming at V came to 2 bases and at J to 6 bases, leaving 3 bases not matched to a gene. The CDR3 spans 13 residues. The CDR3 region has the DNA TGTGCCAGCAGTTTACCTACAGGGGATGGCTACACCTTC. It specifies CASSLPTGDGYTF.

The chain joins TRBV18 to TRBJ2-7, with 9 positions matching TRBD1. Germline V gene data show CDR1 as KGHSH and CDR2 as LQKENI. V gave up 3 bases and J gave up 3 bases; unmatched junction bases: 6. The CDR3 is 15 residues long. CDR3 protein: CASSPVRTGVYEQYF. In nucleotides, the CDR3 is TGTGCCAGCTCACCGGTTCGGACAGGGGTCTACGAGCAGTACTTC.